This T cell receptor (beta chain) was profiled in a study of early T cells in non-severe SARS-CoV-2 infection. This clonotype has ten or more counts. TCRdb re-analysed the 5' RACE reads in MiXCR, keeping a single row per CDR3 protein. This table holds roughly 50,000 distinct CDR3 sequences, roughly 8% found once. The clonotype originates from an adult who was a healthcare worker with PCR-confirmed SARS-CoV-2 infection or an uninfected control (not recorded which). The material was whole blood, obtained at baseline.

The CDR3 loop is CASSRAGQGGRVAEQYF. The CDR3 coding sequence is TGTGCCAGCAGCCGCGCAGGGCAGGGCGGCCGGGTTGCCGAGCAGTACTTC. J is TRBJ2-7 and V is TRBV6-2 or TRBV6-3, with D perhaps matching TRBD1 (5 bases). The V end was cut by 6 bases, the J end by 6 bases, with 27 bases between. The CDR3 spans 17 residues. Per germline, CDR1 MNHEY and CDR2 SVGEGT.